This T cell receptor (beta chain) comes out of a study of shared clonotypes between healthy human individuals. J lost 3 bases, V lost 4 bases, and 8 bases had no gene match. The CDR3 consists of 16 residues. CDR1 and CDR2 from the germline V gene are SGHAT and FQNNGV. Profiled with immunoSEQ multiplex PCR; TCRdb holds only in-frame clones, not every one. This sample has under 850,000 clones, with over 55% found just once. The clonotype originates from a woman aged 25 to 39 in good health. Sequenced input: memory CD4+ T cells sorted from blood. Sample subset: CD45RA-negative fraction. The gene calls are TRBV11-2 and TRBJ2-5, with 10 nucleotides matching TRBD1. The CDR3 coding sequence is TGTGCCAGCAGCTCAACCCCGGGGACAGGGGAAGAGACCCAGTACTTC. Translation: CASSSTPGTGEETQYF.